This T cell receptor (beta chain) was sequenced during a study of blood T cell repertoires in COVID-19. Study-wide background: Acute and convalescent COVID-19 samples came from the United States, Italy and Spain.

The data were produced by immunoSEQ multiplex PCR, yet TCRdb's version contains in-frame clones alone and is incomplete. The repertoire has just over 35,000 clones, about 88% of them found once; the top ten carry about 2%. The CDR3 extends over 13 amino acids. V dropped 2 bases and J dropped 10 bases, with 9 bases sitting between them. The germline gives CDR1 SGHVS, CDR2 FNYEAQ. The source is a human donor in a cohort sampled during active COVID-19. Material for sequencing was peripheral blood. V and J are TRBV7-6 and TRBJ1-6; no reliable D call. Here the CDR3 DNA reads TGTGCCAGCAGCTTAACGAGGAACTCACCCCTCCACTTT. It yields the protein CASSLTRNSPLHF.